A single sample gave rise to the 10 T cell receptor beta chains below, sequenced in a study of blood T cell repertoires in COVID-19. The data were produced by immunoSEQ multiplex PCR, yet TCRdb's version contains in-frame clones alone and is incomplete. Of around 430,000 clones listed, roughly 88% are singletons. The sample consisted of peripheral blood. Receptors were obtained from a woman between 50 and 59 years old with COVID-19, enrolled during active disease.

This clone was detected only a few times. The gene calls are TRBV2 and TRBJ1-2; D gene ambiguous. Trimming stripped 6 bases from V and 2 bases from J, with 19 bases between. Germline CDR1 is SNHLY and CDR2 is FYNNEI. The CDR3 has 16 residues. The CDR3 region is CASSGVAIHWNYGYTF. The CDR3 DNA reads TGTGCCAGCAGCGGAGTGGCCATACACTGGAACTATGGCTACACCTTC.

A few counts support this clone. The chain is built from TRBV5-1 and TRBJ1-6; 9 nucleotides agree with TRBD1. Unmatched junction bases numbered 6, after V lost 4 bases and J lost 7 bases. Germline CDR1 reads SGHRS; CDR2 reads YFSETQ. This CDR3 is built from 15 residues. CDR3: CASSRDRVGNSPLHF. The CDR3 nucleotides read TGCGCCAGCAGCAGGGACAGGGTTGGAAATTCACCCCTCCACTTT.

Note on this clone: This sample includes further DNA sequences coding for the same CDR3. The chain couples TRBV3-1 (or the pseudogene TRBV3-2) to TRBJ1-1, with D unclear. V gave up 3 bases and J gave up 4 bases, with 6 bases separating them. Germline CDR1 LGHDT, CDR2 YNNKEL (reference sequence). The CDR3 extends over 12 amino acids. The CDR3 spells CASSQGSTEAFF. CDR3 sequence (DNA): TGTGCCAGCAGCCAGGGGAGCACTGAAGCTTTCTTT.

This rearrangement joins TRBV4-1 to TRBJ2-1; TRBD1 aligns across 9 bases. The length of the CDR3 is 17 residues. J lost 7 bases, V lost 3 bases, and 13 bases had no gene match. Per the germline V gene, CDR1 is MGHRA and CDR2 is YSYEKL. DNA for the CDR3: TGCGCCAGCAGCCAGGGGACAGGGCTTTTATACCCAAATGAGCAGTTCTTC. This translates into CASSQGTGLLYPNEQFF.

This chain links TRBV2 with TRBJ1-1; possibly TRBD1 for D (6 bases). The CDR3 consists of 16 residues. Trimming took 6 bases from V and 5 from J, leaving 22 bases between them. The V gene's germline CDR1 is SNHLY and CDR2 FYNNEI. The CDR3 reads CASSELPNRDRTEAFF. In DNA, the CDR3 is TGTGCCAGCAGCGAACTACCCAACAGGGACCGGACTGAAGCTTTCTTT.

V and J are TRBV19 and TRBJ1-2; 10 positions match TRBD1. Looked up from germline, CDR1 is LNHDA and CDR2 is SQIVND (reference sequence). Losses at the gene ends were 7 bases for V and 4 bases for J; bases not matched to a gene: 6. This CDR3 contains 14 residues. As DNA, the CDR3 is TGTGCCAGTACCCCGGGACAGGGGACCTATGGCTACACCTTC. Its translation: CASTPGQGTYGYTF.

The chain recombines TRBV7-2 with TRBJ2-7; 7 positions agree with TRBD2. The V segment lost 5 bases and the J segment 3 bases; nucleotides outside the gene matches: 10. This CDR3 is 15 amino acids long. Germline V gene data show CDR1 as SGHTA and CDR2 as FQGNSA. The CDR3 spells CASSPRWIAGYEQYF. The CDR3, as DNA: TGTGCCAGCAGCCCTCGGTGGATAGCGGGCTACGAGCAGTACTTC.

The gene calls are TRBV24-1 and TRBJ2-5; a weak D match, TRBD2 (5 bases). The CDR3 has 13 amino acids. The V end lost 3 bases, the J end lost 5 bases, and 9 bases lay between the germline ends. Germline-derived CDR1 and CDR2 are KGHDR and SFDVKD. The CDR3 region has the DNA TGTGCCACCAGTGATACCGGGGTTGAGACCCAGTACTTC. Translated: CATSDTGVETQYF.

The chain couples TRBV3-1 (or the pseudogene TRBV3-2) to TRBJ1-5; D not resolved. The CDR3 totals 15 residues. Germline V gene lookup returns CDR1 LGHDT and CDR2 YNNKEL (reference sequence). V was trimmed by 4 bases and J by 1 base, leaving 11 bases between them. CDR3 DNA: TGTGCCAGCAGCCCATTCTCCGGGAGCAATCAGCCCCAGCATTTT. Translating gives CASSPFSGSNQPQHF.

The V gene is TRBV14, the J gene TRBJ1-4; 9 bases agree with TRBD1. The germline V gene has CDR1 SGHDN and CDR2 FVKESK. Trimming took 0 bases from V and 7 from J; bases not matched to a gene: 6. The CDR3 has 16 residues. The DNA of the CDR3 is TGTGCCAGCAGCCAAGATCAGCGGACAGGGGTTGAAAAACTGTTTTTT. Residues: CASSQDQRTGVEKLFF.